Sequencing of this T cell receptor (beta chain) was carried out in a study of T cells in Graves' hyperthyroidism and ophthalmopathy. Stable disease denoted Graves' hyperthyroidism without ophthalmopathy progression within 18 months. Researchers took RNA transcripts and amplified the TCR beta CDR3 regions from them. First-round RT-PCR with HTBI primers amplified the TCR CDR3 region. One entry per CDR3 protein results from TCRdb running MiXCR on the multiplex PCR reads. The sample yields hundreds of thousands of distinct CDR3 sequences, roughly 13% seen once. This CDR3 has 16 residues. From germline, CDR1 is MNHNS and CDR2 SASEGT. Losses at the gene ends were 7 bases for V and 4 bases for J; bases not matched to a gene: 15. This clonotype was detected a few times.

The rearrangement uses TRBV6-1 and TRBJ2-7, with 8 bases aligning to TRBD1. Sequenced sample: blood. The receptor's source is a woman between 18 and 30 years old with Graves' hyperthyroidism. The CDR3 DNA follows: TGTGCCAGCACCCCGGGACAGGTCCTAAATCGTTACGAGCAGTACTTC. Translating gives CASTPGQVLNRYEQYF.